This T cell receptor (beta chain) was retrieved from a study of beta chain features in type 1 diabetes (dated by TCRdb to the late 2010s). About the full investigation: Patients and healthy donors did not differ in mean age, gender distribution, total cell number or subset yield. Across all samples, 90 million to 130 million sorted cells were examined, and cell number per subset correlated strongly with RNA yield. The study compared TCRB repertoires of sorted circulating CD4+ T cell subsets between recently diagnosed type 1 diabetes patients and matched healthy donors. Regulatory and stem cell-like memory subsets were isolated from only 8 patients and roughly 8 healthy donors, whereas naive and central memory subsets came from all 28 donors. Points the paper makes about the study in general: Shorter templates might have been favored by PCR, but patient and control samples were amplified and corrected together, so both groups would have been affected equally by any skew. The naive, central memory and regulatory TCRB repertoires appeared to resemble one another more closely among patients than among healthy donors. Sequencing cDNA rather than genomic DNA could over-represent highly expressing activated cells, although activation and CD3 levels did not differ between groups. Patients with type 1 diabetes made fewer insertions and deleted more nucleotides at VDJ recombination sites, implying thymic rearrangement abnormalities. In all four CD4+ subsets, TCRB CDR3 length was moderately but significantly shorter in type 1 diabetes patients. Because small numbers of individuals were included in the HLA sub-analyses, any influence of HLA type on TCRB rearrangement was left unresolved.

The entire amount of isolated RNA was reverse transcribed using the High Capacity cDNA Reverse Transcription Kit, so the sequenced TCRB transcripts were expressed ones. Deep immunoSEQ sequencing was applied to naive, central memory and regulatory T cell samples, giving an average of about 3.57 million total reads per sample. After sorted cells were lysed in RLT buffer, RNA was extracted with DNase-treated RNeasy Micro or Mini kits, with the choice depending on cell number. To prevent cross-contamination, each cell subset was processed individually, whereas patient and healthy donor samples were processed jointly. The immunoSEQ multiplex PCR was used to amplify TCRB sequences from cDNA, generating 87-bp fragments that spanned the CDR3 region. Amplicons were sequenced on the Illumina HiSeq platform. The paper's data handling went like this. PCR bias was computationally corrected using synthetic template baselines, reads within Hamming distance 2 were collapsed, and singletons that could not be merged were discarded. Reads were aligned against IMGT so that V, D and J genes, CDR3 length and insertions or deletions at six rearrangement sites could be assigned. Clonotype counts were normalized to sorted cell number within each subset before computing true diversity and Gini coefficients with the tcR R package. The overlap coefficient, calculated on TCRB nucleotide sequences, was used to measure repertoire sharing. As a proxy for the pre-selection repertoire, out-of-frame TCRB sequences from naive cells were analyzed. Entries here come from immuneACCESS through TCRdb and include only in-frame sequences with V and J called. Some clones fail to appear in such tables; in the studies checked, an unresolved V gene covers under half of the shortfall, and the cause of the remainder is unknown. The V and J calls and clone size come from that table; D and trimming were worked out from the DNA. For this sample the table gives a few hundred thousand clones, of which under 13% were detected only once. The ten largest clonotypes hold approximately 0.017% of the sample.

From cysteine to phenylalanine, the CDR3 is 12 amino acids long. This entry keeps only the CDR3 DNA: 36 bases, framed from base 1. Via the germline V gene, CDR1 is SGHDN and CDR2 FVKESK. V is pruned by 3 bases and J by 7 bases, leaving 2 bases of the junction without a gene match. Each donor gave one peripheral blood draw, averaging around 120 mL, which was collected into heparinised tubes. Naive, central memory, regulatory and stem cell-like memory CD4+ T cells were sorted on a BD FACSAria II using a panel including CD45RO, CCR7, CD25, CD127, CD95 and CD27. Every sorted population had a purity above 95%. PBMCs were isolated immediately by Lymphoprep density gradient centrifugation and stained directly without culture. So that batch effects would be minimized, each experiment stained and sorted samples in pairs, pairing one healthy donor with one patient. A remark on this clone: Its target antigen remains unknown. No base qualities exist here, and no much larger clone lies one base off it.

The sequenced material came from naive CD4+ T cells from blood. The label giving this sample's cell subset or site can be read as: true naive CD4+ T cells. The sequence derives from a man aged 30 to 45 with type 1 diabetes. The V and J segments used are TRBV14 and TRBJ1-1; a stretch of 7 junction bases matches TRBD1. The CDR3 protein sequence reads: CASSQRDSEAFF. The sequence in DNA is TGTGCCAGCAGCCAGAGGGACAGTGAAGCTTTCTTT. The entire variable domain, with the stretches around the CDR3 drawn from the reference TRBV14 and TRBJ1-1 proteins, is EAGVTQFPSHSVIEKGQTVTLRCDPISGHDNLYWYRRVMGKEIKFLLHFVKESKQDESGMPNNRFLAERTGGTYSTLKVQPAELEDSGVYFCASSQRDSEAFFGQGTRLTVV.